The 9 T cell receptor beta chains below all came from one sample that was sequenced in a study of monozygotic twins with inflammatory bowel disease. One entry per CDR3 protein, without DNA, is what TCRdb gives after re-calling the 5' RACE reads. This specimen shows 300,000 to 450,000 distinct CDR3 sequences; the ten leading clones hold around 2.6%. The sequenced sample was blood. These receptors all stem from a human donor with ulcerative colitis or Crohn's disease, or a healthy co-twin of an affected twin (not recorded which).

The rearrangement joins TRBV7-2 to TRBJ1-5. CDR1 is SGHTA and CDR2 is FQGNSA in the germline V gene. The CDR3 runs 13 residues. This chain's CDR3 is CASSLGGGQPQHF.

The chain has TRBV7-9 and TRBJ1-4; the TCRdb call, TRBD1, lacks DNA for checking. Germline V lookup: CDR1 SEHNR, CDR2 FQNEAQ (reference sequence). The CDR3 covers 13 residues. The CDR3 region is CASSNPERGAVFF. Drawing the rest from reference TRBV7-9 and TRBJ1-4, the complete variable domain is DTGVSQNPRHKITKRGQNVTFRCDPISEHNRLYWYRQTLGQGPEFLTYFQNEAQLEKSRLLSDRFSAERPKGSFSTLEIQRTEQGDSAMYLCASSNPERGAVFFGSGTQLSVL.

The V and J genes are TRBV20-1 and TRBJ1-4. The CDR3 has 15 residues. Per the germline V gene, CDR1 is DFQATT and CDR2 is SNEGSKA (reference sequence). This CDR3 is CSARDRTATNEKLFF.

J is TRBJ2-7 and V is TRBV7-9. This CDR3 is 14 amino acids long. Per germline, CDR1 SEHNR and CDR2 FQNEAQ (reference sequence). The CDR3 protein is CASSFRTGSYEQYF.

The CDR3 sequence is CASSQRQGSRKETQYF. The chain recombines TRBV7-8 with TRBJ2-5; TCRdb calls TRBD1, which cannot be checked without DNA. The CDR3 has 16 amino acids. Germline V gene data show CDR1 as SGHVS and CDR2 as FQNEAQ.

The CDR3 loop is CASSLRLGQVLLPNLYNEQFF. The chain has TRBV5-4 and TRBJ2-1; TCRdb proposes TRBD1, but this gene call is untestable without DNA. Germline V gene data show CDR1 as SGHNT and CDR2 as YYREEE (reference sequence). The CDR3 length is 21 residues. Together with reference TRBV5-4 and TRBJ2-1, the CDR3 gives the full variable domain: ETGVTQSPTHLIKTRGQQVTLRCSSQSGHNTVSWYQQALGQGPQFIFQYYREEENGRGNFPPRFSGLQFPNYSSELNVNALELDDSALYLCASSLRLGQVLLPNLYNEQFFGPGTRLTVL.

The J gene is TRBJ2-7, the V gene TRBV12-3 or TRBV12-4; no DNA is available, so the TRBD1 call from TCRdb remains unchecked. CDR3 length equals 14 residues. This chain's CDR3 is CASSSPGQVYEQYF.

The CDR3 is CASSAQGGGSPLHF. The J gene is TRBJ1-6, the V gene TRBV7-9; TCRdb gives TRBD1 as the D gene, but with no DNA this cannot be confirmed. In germline, CDR1 is SEHNR, CDR2 FQNEAQ (reference sequence). CDR3 length: 14 residues.

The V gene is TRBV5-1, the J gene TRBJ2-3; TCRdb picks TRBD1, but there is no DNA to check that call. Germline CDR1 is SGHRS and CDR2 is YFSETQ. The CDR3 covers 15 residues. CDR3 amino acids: CASSLVGEGADTQYF.